The T cell receptor beta chain under discussion was sequenced for a study of T-cell memory formation after mild COVID-19. General study points: Day 15 to 85 contractors were CD4/CD8 balanced; later expanders leaned CD4+. CM and EM subsets held most contracting CD4+ clones; EMRA held CD8+ ones.

The CDR3 is made up of 14 amino acids. Trimming cost V 0 bases and J 6 bases, with 10 bases left between them. In germline, CDR1 is SGHTA, CDR2 FQGNSA. Constant-segment primers served in 5'RACE that generated TCR alpha and TCR beta cDNA libraries bearing sample barcodes and UMIs. Each CDR3 protein is one row after TCRdb ran MiXCR on the 5' RACE reads. The sample records over 120,000 distinct CDR3 sequences, under 30% being singletons. This clonotype turned up a few times. Antigen: not known. This rearrangement joins TRBV7-2 to TRBJ2-3, with TRBD1 as a possible D gene (5 bases). The source of this sequence is an adult woman who had mild COVID-19 (a few samples of this study predate the infection). Cell type and time point are not known. The material sequenced was PBMCs or a T cell subset sorted from them (not recorded which). CDR3 sequence (DNA): TGTGCCAGCAGCTTAGCAGGGGATTTGGATACGCAGTATTTT. This translates into CASSLAGDLDTQYF.